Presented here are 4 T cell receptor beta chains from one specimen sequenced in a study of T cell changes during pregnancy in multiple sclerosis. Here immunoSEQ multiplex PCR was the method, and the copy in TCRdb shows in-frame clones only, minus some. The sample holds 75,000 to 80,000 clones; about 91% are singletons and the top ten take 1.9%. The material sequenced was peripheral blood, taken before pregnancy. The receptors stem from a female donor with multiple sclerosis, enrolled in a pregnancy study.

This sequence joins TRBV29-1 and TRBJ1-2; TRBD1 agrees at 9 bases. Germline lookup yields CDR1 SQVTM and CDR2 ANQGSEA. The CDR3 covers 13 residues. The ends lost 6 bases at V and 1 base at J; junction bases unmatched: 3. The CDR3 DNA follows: TGCAGCGTAGGGACAGGGAGTAACTATGGCTACACCTTC. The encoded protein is CSVGTGSNYGYTF.

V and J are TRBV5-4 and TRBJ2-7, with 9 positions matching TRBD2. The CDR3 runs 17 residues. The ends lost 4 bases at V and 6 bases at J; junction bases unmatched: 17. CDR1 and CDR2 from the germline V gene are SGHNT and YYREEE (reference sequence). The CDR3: CASSAQLAGPPSGEQYF. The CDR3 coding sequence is TGTGCCAGCAGCGCCCAGCTAGCGGGGCCTCCTTCGGGCGAGCAGTACTTC.

The CDR3 DNA reads TGTGCCAGCAGCTTATACAGCAGGGACACTGAAGCTTTCTTT. Amino acid sequence: CASSLYSRDTEAFF. The chain couples TRBV11-2 to TRBJ1-1, with D tentatively TRBD1 (5 bases). V lost 2 bases to trimming and J lost 3 bases, with 10 bases between them. Germline V lookup: CDR1 SGHAT, CDR2 FQNNGV. The CDR3 extends over 14 amino acids.

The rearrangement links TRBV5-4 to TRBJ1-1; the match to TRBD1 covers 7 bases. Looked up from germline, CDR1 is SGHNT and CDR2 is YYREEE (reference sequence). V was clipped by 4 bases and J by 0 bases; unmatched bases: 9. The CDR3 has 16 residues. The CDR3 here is CASSLAGGSMNTEAFF. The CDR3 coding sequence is TGTGCCAGCAGCCTCGCAGGGGGATCGATGAACACTGAAGCTTTCTTT.